The rows below give T cell receptor beta chains drawn from one sample of a study of T-cell memory formation after mild COVID-19. TCRdb used MiXCR to reprocess the 5' RACE reads, holding one entry per CDR3 protein. The sample includes some 120,000 distinct CDR3 sequences, more than 15% of them seen just once. The sample consisted of PBMCs or a T cell subset sorted from them (not recorded which). These receptor sequences come from an adult woman who had mild COVID-19 (a few samples of this study predate the infection). Cell type and time point are not known. CDR3s include the opening cysteine and the closing phenylalanine or tryptophan. A D gene is named only where the DNA matches it firmly. The listing skips clone size in some rows; elsewhere it reads once, few, many or a size class.

D: NA
J: TRBJ2-3
size: NA
V: TRBV27
DNA: TGTGCCAGCAGTTTAGGGGGTAAAGGCACAGATACGCAGTATTTT
CDR3: CASSLGGKGTDTQYF

D: NA
J: TRBJ2-7
size: few
V: TRBV20-1
DNA: TGCAGTGCTAGACGCTCCTTGGAGCAGTACTTC
CDR3: CSARRSLEQYF

D: TRBD1
J: TRBJ2-2
size: few
V: TRBV11-2
DNA: TGTGCCAGCAGCTCCGGGACAGGGCCCACCGGGGAGCTGTTTTTT
CDR3: CASSSGTGPTGELFF

D: NA
J: TRBJ2-1
size: few
V: TRBV12-3/TRBV12-4
DNA: TGTGCCAGCAGTTTAGGACTAGTAGTGGGCAATGAGCAGTTCTTC
CDR3: CASSLGLVVGNEQFF

D: NA
J: TRBJ2-1
size: few
V: TRBV7-2
DNA: TGTGCCAGCAGCCTACGGGGGGCCTCCTACAATGAGCAGTTCTTC
CDR3: CASSLRGASYNEQFF

D: NA
J: TRBJ1-1
size: few
V: TRBV11-2
DNA: TGTGCCAGCAGCTCCCCAGGGGACAACACTGAAGCTTTCTTT
CDR3: CASSSPGDNTEAFF

D: NA
J: TRBJ1-6
size: few
V: TRBV12-3/TRBV12-4
DNA: TGTGCCAGCAGTTTAACCCAGGGGCCTCTCCACTTT
CDR3: CASSLTQGPLHF

D: NA
J: TRBJ1-1
size: few
V: TRBV5-1
DNA: TGCGCCAGCAGCTCGACAGGTGGGTCCTCGAACACTGAAGCTTTCTTT
CDR3: CASSSTGGSSNTEAFF

D: NA
J: TRBJ2-7
size: NA
V: TRBV5-4
DNA: TGTGCCAGCAGCTTGGCCGGGATTTGGGACCCATCCTACGAGCAGTACTTC
CDR3: CASSLAGIWDPSYEQYF

D: NA
J: TRBJ2-5
size: NA
V: TRBV12-3/TRBV12-4
DNA: TGTGCCAGCAGTTTAAGCGGGACAGCTCAAGAGACCCAGTACTTC
CDR3: CASSLSGTAQETQYF

D: TRBD1
J: TRBJ2-3
size: few
V: TRBV6-1
DNA: TGTGCCAGCAGCCGGGACAGGGGTACAGATACGCAGTATTTT
CDR3: CASSRDRGTDTQYF

D: NA
J: TRBJ1-3
size: few
V: TRBV6-5
DNA: TGTGCCAGCAGTTACTCGGAAGCCTCAACGGGTGGAAACACCATATATTTT
CDR3: CASSYSEASTGGNTIYF

D: TRBD2
J: TRBJ2-7
size: NA
V: TRBV27
DNA: TGTGCCAGCAGTCACGGGACTAGCGGGGGCCTCACTTACTACGAGCAGTACTTC
CDR3: CASSHGTSGGLTYYEQYF

D: NA
J: TRBJ2-3
size: NA
V: TRBV11-2
DNA: TGTGCCAGCAGCTCATCGACTTGGCGTCATGATACGCAGTATTTT
CDR3: CASSSSTWRHDTQYF

D: TRBD2
J: TRBJ2-3
size: few
V: TRBV9
DNA: TGTGCCAGCAGCGCGGGACTAGCGGGGGGCACAGATACGCAGTATTTT
CDR3: CASSAGLAGGTDTQYF

D: NA
J: TRBJ2-7
size: few
V: TRBV5-1
DNA: TGCGCCAGCAGCTTGGGGCAGGGTGGGGACGAGCAGTACTTC
CDR3: CASSLGQGGDEQYF

D: NA
J: TRBJ1-6
size: few
V: TRBV11-1
DNA: TGTGCCAGCAGCTTCTCGGATCTACAGACTTTACCCCTCCACTTT
CDR3: CASSFSDLQTLPLHF

D: TRBD1
J: TRBJ2-7
size: NA
V: TRBV15
DNA: TGTGCCACCAGCAGAGGGCAGGGGGCGCAGGAGCAGTACTTC
CDR3: CATSRGQGAQEQYF

D: NA
J: TRBJ1-4
size: NA
V: TRBV7-2
DNA: TGTGCCAGCAGCCCCTTGGTAGAGAATGAAAAACTGTTTTTT
CDR3: CASSPLVENEKLFF

D: NA
J: TRBJ2-2
size: few
V: TRBV5-1
DNA: TGCGCCAGCAGCTTGAGATCCACCGGGGAGCTGTTTTTT
CDR3: CASSLRSTGELFF

D: NA
J: TRBJ1-2
size: NA
V: TRBV13
DNA: TGTGCCAGCAGCTTAACAGCCTATGGCTACACCTTC
CDR3: CASSLTAYGYTF

D: NA
J: TRBJ2-1
size: few
V: TRBV29-1
DNA: TGCAGCGGGAGCTCCTACAATGAGCAGTTCTTC
CDR3: CSGSSYNEQFF

D: NA
J: TRBJ2-7
size: NA
V: TRBV3-1
DNA: TGTGCCAGCAGCCGAATCGACGGGGGCGAGCAGTACTTC
CDR3: CASSRIDGGEQYF

D: TRBD1
J: TRBJ1-1
size: NA
V: TRBV3-1
DNA: TGTGCCAGCAGCCCGAGGGACAGGGGGGGAACTGAAGCTTTCTTT
CDR3: CASSPRDRGGTEAFF

D: TRBD2
J: TRBJ2-1
size: NA
V: TRBV4-1
DNA: TGCGCCAGCAGCCAAGAACCGGGGGGAGTATTGGTCGAGCAGTTCTTC
CDR3: CASSQEPGGVLVEQFF

D: NA
J: TRBJ2-7
size: NA
V: TRBV12-3/TRBV12-4
DNA: TGTGCCAGCAGCCAAATTGCAGTCTACGAGCAGTACTTC
CDR3: CASSQIAVYEQYF

D: NA
J: TRBJ2-3
size: NA
V: TRBV6-6
DNA: TGTGCCAGCAGTTACTCGAAAGCGGTCGGCACAGATACGCAGTATTTT
CDR3: CASSYSKAVGTDTQYF